The 32 T cell receptor beta chains reported below all come from one sample, sequenced in a study of long-term antiretroviral therapy in people with HIV. Sequencing relied on immunoSEQ assay v3.0, run at survey level. Sequenced by immunoSEQ multiplex PCR; TCRdb stores in-frame clones only, minus some. The sample shows roughly 7,800 clones, almost 85% of them seen only once. This specimen consisted of unsorted PBMCs, obtained 0.1 years after starting antiretroviral therapy. The receptors here all came from a man aged 40-49 years with HIV.

The gene calls are TRBV9 and TRBJ2-3, with D maybe TRBD2 (5 bases). V lost 0 bases and J 3 bases, leaving 11 bases between the germline ends. Germline loops: CDR1 SGDLS, CDR2 YYNGEE. The CDR3 is made up of 15 amino acids. The CDR3 coding sequence is TGTGCCAGCAGCGTAGGATATGAGGGAACAGATACGCAGTATTTT. Its protein product is CASSVGYEGTDTQYF.

The chain links TRBV4-3 to TRBJ2-1; D is unclear. This CDR3 has 17 residues. V lost 0 bases and J 0 bases, leaving 12 bases between the germline ends. Germline-derived CDR1 and CDR2 are LGHNA and YSLEER. CDR3 sequence reads: CASSQDVTYSSYNEQFF. The CDR3 DNA follows: TGCGCCAGCAGCCAAGATGTGACATATAGCTCCTACAATGAGCAGTTCTTC.

The rearrangement joins TRBV9 to TRBJ2-7, with D unclear. Trimming shortened V by 0 bases and J by 6 bases, and 10 bases separated the two germline ends. The V gene's germline CDR1 is SGDLS and CDR2 YYNGEE. The CDR3 sequence is 13 residues long. The CDR3 nucleotides are TGTGCCAGCAGCGTAGGTGCAGCAAGCGAGCAGTACTTC. This encodes CASSVGAASEQYF.

The gene calls are TRBV30 and TRBJ2-7; unclear D gene. Germline V gene sequence: CDR1 GTSNPN, CDR2 SVGIG (reference sequence). V was clipped by 0 bases and J by 4 bases, with 13 bases between them. This CDR3 is built from 14 residues. For the CDR3, the DNA is TGTGCCTGGAGTGTAGCCCCTCCCGGTTACGAGCAGTACTTC. Its protein product is CAWSVAPPGYEQYF.

This chain connects TRBV7-2 to TRBJ2-7, with 13 bases identical to TRBD2. CDR3 length: 15 amino acids. V shed 2 bases, J shed 4 bases, and the junction held 2 bases outside the gene matches. Germline loops: CDR1 SGHTA, CDR2 FQGNSA. CDR3 sequence: CASSLTSGGEYEQYF. In DNA form, the CDR3 reads TGTGCCAGCAGCTTAACTAGCGGGGGGGAATACGAGCAGTACTTC.

The V and J genes are TRBV10-1 and TRBJ2-7; 9 bases are shared with TRBD2. Trimming removed 3 bases from V and 0 bases from J; junction bases left unmatched: 6. This CDR3 has 16 amino acids. Per germline, CDR1 WNHNN and CDR2 SYGVQD (reference sequence). The CDR3 DNA reads TGCGCCAGCAGTGATGTGACTAGCGGCCTCTCCTACGAGCAGTACTTC. Protein product: CASSDVTSGLSYEQYF.

This clone was seen a few times. Here the CDR3 reads CASSLDRVDTQYF. The CDR3 coding sequence is TGCGCCAGCAGCCTAGACAGGGTAGATACGCAGTATTTT. V and J are TRBV4-3 and TRBJ2-3; 7 bases align to TRBD1. The CDR3 consists of 13 residues. V shed 4 bases, J shed 5 bases, and the junction held 3 bases outside the gene matches. In germline, CDR1 is LGHNA, CDR2 YSLEER.

The chain is built from TRBV19 and TRBJ1-5; 7 positions match TRBD1. Germline CDR1 reads LNHDA; CDR2 reads SQIVND (reference sequence). V shed 2 bases and J 5 bases; nucleotides not matched to a gene: 6. There are 15 residues in the CDR3. CDR3 amino acids: CASSINRGTHQPQHF. The CDR3 DNA is TGTGCCAGTAGTATAAACAGGGGAACGCATCAGCCCCAGCATTTT. The full variable domain, with the rest looked up from reference TRBV19 and TRBJ1-5, is DGGITQSPKYLFRKEGQNVTLSCEQNLNHDAMYWYRQDPGQGLRLIYYSQIVNDFQKGDIAEGYSVSREKKESFPLTVTSAQKNPTAFYLCASSINRGTHQPQHFGDGTRLSIL.

The chain recombines TRBV5-1 with TRBJ2-3; 8 bases map to TRBD2. The germline CDR1 and CDR2 sequences are SGHRS and YFSETQ. The CDR3 runs 15 residues. V shed 0 bases, J shed 2 bases, and the junction held 2 bases outside the gene matches. CDR3 protein: CASSLGLASTDTQYF. The CDR3 DNA reads as TGCGCCAGCAGCTTGGGACTAGCGTCCACAGATACGCAGTATTTT.

The chain recombines TRBV27 with TRBJ1-2; D possibly corresponds to TRBD1 (5 bases). The CDR3 is 16 amino acids. From germline, CDR1 is MNHEY and CDR2 SMNVEV (reference sequence). Trimming left V 2 bases short and J 4 bases short, with 17 bases between. The CDR3 DNA reads TGTGCCAGCAGTTTAGAGGTTGGGACTTTCCCCTATGGCTACACCTTC. Residues: CASSLEVGTFPYGYTF.

V and J are TRBV5-5 and TRBJ2-7, with D perhaps matching TRBD1 or TRBD2 (5 bases each). The CDR3 totals 14 residues. Germline V gene sequence: CDR1 SGHKS, CDR2 YYEKEE (reference sequence). The germline V and J ends were trimmed by 1 base and 4 bases, with 12 bases remaining between them. CDR3: CASSLPGARYEQYF. The DNA for the CDR3 is TGTGCCAGCAGCTTGCCCGGGGCTAGGTACGAGCAGTACTTC.

The CDR3 is CASSFAVYYEQYF. CDR3 nucleotides: TGTGCCAGTAGTTTTGCAGTATACTACGAGCAGTACTTC. V and J are TRBV19 and TRBJ2-7; D gene ambiguous. V lost 5 bases to trimming and J lost 3 bases, with 11 bases between them. Per the germline V gene, CDR1 is LNHDA and CDR2 is SQIVND (reference sequence). The CDR3 contains 13 residues.

A few counts support this clone. This chain links TRBV6-1 with TRBJ1-2; tentatively, D is TRBD1 (5 bases). Trimming removed 5 bases from V and 6 bases from J, with 10 bases in between. There are 12 residues in the CDR3. The germline gives CDR1 MNHNS, CDR2 SASEGT. Written as DNA, the CDR3 is TGTGCCAGCAGTCTGGGGCGGGATGGCTACACCTTC. This codes for CASSLGRDGYTF.

CDR3 sequence reads: CASSFSGNTEAFF. CDR3 bases: TGTGCCAGCAGTTTCAGTGGTAACACTGAAGCTTTCTTT. The V call is TRBV27, the J call TRBJ1-1, with D unresolved. V was shortened by 3 bases and J by 2 bases, with 7 bases between the two germline ends. The CDR3 totals 13 residues. Germline CDR1 and CDR2: MNHEY and SMNVEV (reference sequence).

The chain joins TRBV12-1 to TRBJ2-3; the table gives TRBD2 as D, unverified against the DNA. TRBV12-1 constitutes a pseudogene. The CDR3 runs to 15 residues. The CDR3 loop is CASSFQLRTLDTQYF. The CDR3, as DNA: TGTGCCAGCAGCTTCCAACTCCGCACCTTAGATACGCAGTATTTT.

The V gene is TRBV5-1, the J gene TRBJ1-2, with 8 bases identical to TRBD1. From germline, CDR1 is SGHRS and CDR2 YFSETQ. This CDR3 has 16 residues. Trimming cost V 0 bases and J 0 bases; bases outside gene matches: 4. CDR3 in amino acids: CASSLGGTGTNYGYTF. In DNA form, the CDR3 reads TGCGCCAGCAGCTTGGGGGGGACAGGTACTAACTATGGCTACACCTTC.

The sample holds a few counts of this clone. The gene calls are TRBV29-1 and TRBJ2-2; D possibly corresponds to TRBD2 (6 bases). The ends were cut back, 3 bases at V and 1 base at J, with 9 bases in the middle. This CDR3 is built from 14 residues. The V gene's germline CDR1 is SQVTM and CDR2 ANQGSEA. CDR3 sequence: CSVEGGRNTGELFF. The CDR3 DNA sequence: TGCAGCGTTGAGGGAGGCAGGAACACCGGGGAGCTGTTTTTT.

This clone was observed a few times. This sequence joins TRBV4-1 and TRBJ1-4; 7 nucleotides match TRBD1. V was clipped by 0 bases and J by 3 bases; unmatched bases: 4. Germline V gene lookup returns CDR1 MGHRA and CDR2 YSYEKL. The CDR3 is 16 residues long. Here the CDR3 reads CASSQDSTGPNEKLFF. The DNA for the CDR3 is TGCGCCAGCAGCCAAGACTCGACAGGGCCTAATGAAAAACTGTTTTTT.

V usage is TRBV5-1 and J usage is TRBJ2-3; the match to TRBD2 covers 14 bases. Germline trimming cut 4 bases from V and 0 bases from J; bases unmatched to any gene: 1. Germline loops: CDR1 SGHRS, CDR2 YFSETQ. The CDR3 runs to 16 residues. The CDR3 DNA reads as TGCGCCAGCAGCCGACTAGCGGGGGGGAGCACAGATACGCAGTATTTT. Its translation: CASSRLAGGSTDTQYF. Supplemented by reference TRBV5-1 and TRBJ2-3, the full variable domain reads KAGVTQTPRYLIKTRGQQVTLSCSPISGHRSVSWYQQTPGQGLQFLFEYFSETQRNKGNFPGRFSGRQFSNSRSEMNVSTLELGDSALYLCASSRLAGGSTDTQYFGPGTRLTVL.

In its sample, this clone was seen a few times. The chain employs TRBV7-6 and TRBJ2-7, with D possibly being TRBD1 or TRBD2 (5 bases each). The germline V gene encodes CDR1 SGHVS and CDR2 FNYEAQ. With 5 bases removed from V and 5 bases from J, the gap between germline ends came to 13 bases. This CDR3 has 13 amino acids. The CDR3 DNA reads as TGTGCCAGCAGCCTAAGTGGGGGTAACGAGCAGTACTTC. Its protein product is CASSLSGGNEQYF.

This clone was observed once. The chain recombines TRBV4-3 with TRBJ1-2, with D possibly TRBD1 on 6 matching bases. CDR3 length: 15 residues. Germline V gene sequence: CDR1 LGHNA, CDR2 YSLEER. V was cut by 1 base and J by 3 bases, with 12 bases left in between. The CDR3, as DNA: TGCGCCAGCAGCCAAGTGGTTCGGACAGACTATGGCTACACCTTC. Protein: CASSQVVRTDYGYTF.

The chain is built from TRBV20-1 and TRBJ1-1; D is undetermined. V gave up 6 bases and J gave up 4 bases, with 9 bases separating them. The CDR3 is made up of 11 amino acids. Germline values: CDR1 DFQATT, CDR2 SNEGSKA (reference sequence). The CDR3 DNA reads as TGCAGTGCCGCAGAGGGCACTGAAGCTTTCTTT. It translates to CSAAEGTEAFF.

V usage is TRBV19 and J usage is TRBJ2-3; 11 bases are shared with TRBD2. Germline loops: CDR1 LNHDA, CDR2 SQIVND (reference sequence). The J segment lost 6 bases and the V segment lost 5 bases, leaving 7 bases of the junction unmatched. The CDR3 is 15 residues long. The CDR3 is CASSSLAGGRDTQYF. The CDR3 coding sequence is TGTGCCAGTAGTTCCCTAGCGGGGGGACGGGATACGCAGTATTTT.

In regard to this clone: Other DNA variants within this sample encode the same CDR3. CDR3 loop: CASSEGQGAYEQYF. DNA of the CDR3: TGTGCCAGCAGTGAGGGACAGGGGGCCTACGAGCAGTACTTC. The chain couples TRBV6-1 to TRBJ2-7; 11 bases agree with TRBD1. The CDR3 sequence is 14 residues long. With 3 bases clipped from V and 2 bases from J, the junction kept 0 bases outside the gene matches. Germline CDR1 is MNHNS and CDR2 is SASEGT.

The chain is built from TRBV7-9 and TRBJ2-6, with D possibly being TRBD1 or TRBD2 (6 bases each). Looked up from germline, CDR1 is SEHNR and CDR2 is FQNEAQ (reference sequence). Deletions cut 5 bases from V and 2 bases from J, with 16 bases between. This CDR3 has 17 residues. CDR3 bases: TGTGCCAGCAGCCCCATTGTGGGGGGCCCTGGGGCCAACGTCCTGACTTTC. Translated: CASSPIVGGPGANVLTF.

V usage is TRBV27 and J usage is TRBJ2-3; 9 bases fit TRBD2. CDR3 size: 18 residues. Germline loops: CDR1 MNHEY, CDR2 SMNVEV (reference sequence). Trimming removed 5 bases from V and 3 bases from J; junction bases left unmatched: 15. For the CDR3, the DNA is TGTGCCAGCAGTCCAGCAGCGGGGGGCCCGTCCGGAACAGATACGCAGTATTTT. Its protein product is CASSPAAGGPSGTDTQYF.

The chain couples TRBV27 to TRBJ1-2; D might be TRBD1 (6 bases). Trimming removed 0 bases from V and 7 bases from J, with 9 bases in between. Germline-derived CDR1 and CDR2 are MNHEY and SMNVEV (reference sequence). The CDR3 extends over 13 amino acids. CDR3 loop: CASSLSSGVGYTF. CDR3 DNA: TGTGCCAGCAGTTTATCTTCAGGGGTTGGCTACACCTTC.

V and J are TRBV5-1 and TRBJ2-2; D remains ambiguous. CDR1 is SGHRS, CDR2 YFSETQ, per germline. V lost 4 bases to trimming and J lost 4 bases, with 14 bases between them. The CDR3 sequence is 15 residues long. Written as DNA, the CDR3 is TGCGCCAGCAGCCTCGGACCGAGCGCCACCGGGGAGCTGTTTTTT. Amino acid sequence: CASSLGPSATGELFF.

This clone appeared a single time. The chain uses TRBV10-3 and TRBJ1-1; D call uncertain. Germline values: CDR1 ENHRY, CDR2 SYGVKD. V was shortened by 7 bases and J by 4 bases, with 13 bases between the two germline ends. CDR3 length: 13 residues. The DNA of the CDR3 is TGTGCCATCAAAACAGAGTCGGGCACTGAAGCTTTCTTT. As protein: CAIKTESGTEAFF.

This clone appeared a few times. In DNA form, the CDR3 reads TGTGCCAGCAGCAGAGGACAGTATAGCAATCAGCCCCAGCATTTT. Amino acid sequence: CASSRGQYSNQPQHF. The chain is built from TRBV9 and TRBJ1-5, with D perhaps TRBD1 (6 bases). Looked up from germline, CDR1 is SGDLS and CDR2 is YYNGEE. The CDR3 is 15 amino acids. Between the trimmed V and J ends, which lost 4 bases and 0 bases, there was a span of 11 bases.

The chain is built from TRBV27 and TRBJ2-6; no definite D call. The germline CDR1 and CDR2 sequences are MNHEY and SMNVEV (reference sequence). V lost 9 bases and J 4 bases, leaving 19 bases between the germline ends. CDR3 size: 16 residues. CDR3 loop: CASSTFALGGANVLTF. The CDR3 coding sequence is TGTGCCAGTTCTACATTCGCGCTGGGGGGGGCCAACGTCCTGACTTTC.

The chain couples TRBV28 to TRBJ1-2; TRBD1 aligns across 9 bases. Germline values: CDR1 MDHEN, CDR2 SYDVKM. J was trimmed by 0 bases and V by 5 bases; bases with no gene match: 4. The CDR3 extends over 15 amino acids. The CDR3 protein is CASSTRTGANYGYTF. In nucleotides, the CDR3 is TGTGCCAGCAGTACCCGGACAGGGGCTAACTATGGCTACACCTTC.